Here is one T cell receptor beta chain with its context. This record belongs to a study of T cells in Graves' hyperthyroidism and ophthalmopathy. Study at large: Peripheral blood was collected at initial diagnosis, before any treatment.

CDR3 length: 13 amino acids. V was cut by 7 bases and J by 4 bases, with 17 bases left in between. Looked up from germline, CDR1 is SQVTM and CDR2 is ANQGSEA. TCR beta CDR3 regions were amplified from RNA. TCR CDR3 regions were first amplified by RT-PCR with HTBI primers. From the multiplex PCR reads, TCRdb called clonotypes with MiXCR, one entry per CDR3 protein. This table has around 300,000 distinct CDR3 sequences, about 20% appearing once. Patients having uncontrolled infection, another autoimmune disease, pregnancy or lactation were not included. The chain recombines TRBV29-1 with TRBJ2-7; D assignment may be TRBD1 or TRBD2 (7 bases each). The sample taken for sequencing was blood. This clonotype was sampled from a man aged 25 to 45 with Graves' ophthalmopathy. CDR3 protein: CSARGGMAYEQYF. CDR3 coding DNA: TGCAGCGCCAGGGGGGGTATGGCATACGAGCAGTACTTC.